This TCR beta chain was recovered during a study of blood T cell repertoires in COVID-19. The overall study: Some COVID-19 samples were acute and others convalescent; all came from the United States, Italy and Spain. The cDNA or gDNA used as material had been derived from T cells, B-cell-depleted T cells, or PBMCs.

This CDR3 contains 18 residues. CDR1 and CDR2 from the germline V gene are SGHAT and FQNNGV. With V trimmed by 0 bases and J by 2 bases, 11 bases remained unmatched. Per the original methods: Estimated nucleated cell counts came from reference gene primer amplification. Method: immunoSEQ multiplex PCR; TCRdb's copy keeps in-frame clones and lacks some. The V and J calls and clone size come from that table; D and trimming were worked out from the DNA. In the table there are about 190,000 clones, roughly 86% of which are singletons. The rearrangement uses TRBV11-2 and TRBJ2-3; 7 bases map to TRBD1. This receptor was taken from a man between 18 and 35 years old with active or convalescent COVID-19. The specimen was peripheral blood. Written as DNA, the CDR3 is TGTGCCAGCAGCTTAGAGATAACAGGGGTTATGGTCACAGATACGCAGTATTTT. Encoded protein: CASSLEITGVMVTDTQYF.